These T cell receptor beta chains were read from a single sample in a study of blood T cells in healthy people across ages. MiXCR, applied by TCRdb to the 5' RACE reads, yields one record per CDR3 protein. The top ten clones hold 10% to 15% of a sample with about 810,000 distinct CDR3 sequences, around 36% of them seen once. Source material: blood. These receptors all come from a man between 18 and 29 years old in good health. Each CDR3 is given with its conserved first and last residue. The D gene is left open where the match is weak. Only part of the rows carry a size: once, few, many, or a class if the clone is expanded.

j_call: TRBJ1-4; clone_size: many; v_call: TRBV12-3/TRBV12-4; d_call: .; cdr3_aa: CASSSTRINEKLFF; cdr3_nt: TGTGCCAGCAGCTCGACCAGAATCAATGAAAAACTGTTTTTT
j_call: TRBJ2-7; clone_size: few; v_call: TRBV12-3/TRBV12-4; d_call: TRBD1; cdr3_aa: CASSRDRDNEQYF; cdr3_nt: TGTGCCAGCAGCAGGGACAGGGACAATGAGCAGTACTTC
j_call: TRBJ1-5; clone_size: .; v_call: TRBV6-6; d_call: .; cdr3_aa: CASSYSMAEWGTQPQHF; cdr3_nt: TGTGCCAGCAGTTACTCGATGGCTGAATGGGGGACTCAGCCCCAGCATTTT
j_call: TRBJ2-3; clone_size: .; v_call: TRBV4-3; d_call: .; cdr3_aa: CASGQGNGDTQYF; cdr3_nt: TGCGCCAGCGGCCAAGGAAATGGTGATACGCAGTATTTT
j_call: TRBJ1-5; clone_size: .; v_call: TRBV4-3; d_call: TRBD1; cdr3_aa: CASSHGSRDSHQPQHF; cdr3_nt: TGCGCCAGCAGCCACGGATCCCGGGACAGCCATCAGCCCCAGCATTTT
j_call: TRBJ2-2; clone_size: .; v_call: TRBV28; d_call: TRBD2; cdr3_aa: CASMRGEGTGELFF; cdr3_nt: TGTGCCAGCATGCGGGGGGAGGGCACCGGGGAGCTGTTTTTT
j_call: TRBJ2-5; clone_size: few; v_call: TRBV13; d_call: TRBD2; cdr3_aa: CASSSTGTRSETQYF; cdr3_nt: TGTGCCAGCAGCTCGACCGGGACTAGGTCGGAGACCCAGTACTTC
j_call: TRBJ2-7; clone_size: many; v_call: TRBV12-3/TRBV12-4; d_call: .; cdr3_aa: CASSFPPPYEQYF; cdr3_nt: TGTGCCAGCAGTTTCCCCCCTCCCTACGAGCAGTACTTC
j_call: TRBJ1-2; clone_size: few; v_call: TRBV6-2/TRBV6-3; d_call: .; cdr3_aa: CASTPGQGNYYGYTF; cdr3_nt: TGTGCCAGCACCCCGGGACAAGGGAACTACTATGGCTACACCTTC
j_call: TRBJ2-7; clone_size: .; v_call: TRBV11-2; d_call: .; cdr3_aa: CASSYRTAYNEQYF; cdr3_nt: TGTGCCAGCAGCTACAGGACAGCCTACAATGAGCAGTACTTC
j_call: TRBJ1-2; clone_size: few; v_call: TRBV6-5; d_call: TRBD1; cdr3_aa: CASSYSRGQASGYTF; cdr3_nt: TGTGCCAGCAGTTACTCGAGAGGACAGGCCTCTGGCTACACCTTC